The source of this T cell receptor (beta chain) is a study of shared clonotypes between healthy human individuals. Looking at the study overall: Donors consisted of two women and a few men between 18 and 49. A donor's plate count was three for CD4 naive and three for CD4 memory; CD8 naive had two and CD8 memory one. Study observations and caveats: Investigators expected sequencing depth to affect clonotype sharing among donors.

Sequenced by immunoSEQ multiplex PCR; TCRdb stores in-frame clones only, minus some. The table shows about 2.4 million clones, with over 85% occurring only once. Every contributor of samples was a Caucasian grown-up residing in Nashville, Tennessee. To note about this clone: The antigen is undetermined. The sample has other DNA sequences that encode this CDR3 too.

V was trimmed by 5 bases and J by 0 bases, leaving 9 bases between them. Per germline, CDR1 SGHRS and CDR2 YFSETQ. The CDR3 spans 13 residues. This chain connects TRBV5-1 to TRBJ2-7; tentatively, D is TRBD1 (5 bases). The receptor was isolated from a man between 18 and 29 years old in good health. Some clones in this sample may be carry-over from other donors' samples. Sequences were obtained from naive CD4+ T cells from PBMCs. Subset defined: CD45RA+ positively selected. The DNA of the CDR3 is TGCGCCAGCAGTTCAGGGCCCTCCTACGAGCAGTACTTC. Translated, it gives CASSSGPSYEQYF. Full variable domain (outside the CDR3, taken from reference TRBV5-1 and TRBJ2-7): KAGVTQTPRYLIKTRGQQVTLSCSPISGHRSVSWYQQTPGQGLQFLFEYFSETQRNKGNFPGRFSGRQFSNSRSEMNVSTLELGDSALYLCASSSGPSYEQYFGPGTRLTVT.